These 18 T cell receptor beta chains were sequenced from one sample in a study of blood T cells in healthy people across ages. Combining a sample-barcoded 5' primer with a J-beta primer mix, a second PCR ran for 7 to 11 cycles. TCRdb itself ran the 5' RACE reads through MiXCR, one entry per CDR3 protein. The sample lists some 1.4 million distinct CDR3 sequences, approximately 40% occurring once. Specimen: blood. All receptors derive from a woman younger than 35 in good health.

This clonotype has more than one count but fewer than ten. V is TRBV3-1 and J is TRBJ2-6, with a possible D match to TRBD2 (6 bases). V was pared by 8 bases and J by 0 bases, with 8 bases between. CDR3 size: 14 residues. CDR1 LGHDT and CDR2 YNNKEL come from the germline V gene (reference sequence). CDR3 bases: TGTGCCAGCCGGGAGAGCTCTGGGGCCAACGTCCTGACTTTC. It translates to CASRESSGANVLTF.

The chain couples TRBV7-9 to TRBJ2-5; TRBD2 matches 8 bases. With the DNA end fitting TRBJ2-7 better, the J assignment may be wrong. There are 15 residues in the CDR3. Per germline, CDR1 SEHNR and CDR2 FQNEAQ (reference sequence). The CDR3 region is CASSIWGGRLDEQYF. For the CDR3, the DNA is TGTGCCAGCAGCATATGGGGCGGGAGGCTCGACGAGCAGTACTTC.

The chain couples TRBV20-1 to TRBJ2-5; perhaps TRBD2 as D (6 bases). Looked up from germline, CDR1 is DFQATT and CDR2 is SNEGSKA (reference sequence). V was clipped by 2 bases and J by 6 bases, with 16 bases between them. The CDR3 is 14 amino acids. CDR3 sequence (DNA): TGCAGTGCTAGATCTGCGGGAAGTTTCAAGACCCAGTACTTC. Amino acid sequence: CSARSAGSFKTQYF.

CDR3 nucleotide sequence: TGTGCCGGAACAAGGGGCCCTAGCACAGATACGCAGTATTTT. It specifies CAGTRGPSTDTQYF. This chain joins TRBV2 and TRBJ2-3; TRBD1 might be the D (5 bases). V dropped 11 bases and J dropped 0 bases, with 15 bases sitting between them. This CDR3 is 14 amino acids long. Germline CDR1 SNHLY, CDR2 FYNNEI. The complete variable domain, with remaining parts taken from reference TRBV2 and TRBJ2-3, reads EPEVTQTPSHQVTQMGQEVILRCVPISNHLYFYWYRQILGQKVEFLVSFYNNEISEKSEIFDDQFSVERPDGSNFTLKIRSTKLEDSAMYFCAGTRGPSTDTQYFGPGTRLTVL.

CDR3 in DNA: TGCAGTGCTAGCATCATTACTAGCGGGAAATTGGATGAGCAGTTCTTC. Translation: CSASIITSGKLDEQFF. V usage is TRBV20-1 and J usage is TRBJ2-1, with 10 positions matching TRBD2. From germline, CDR1 is DFQATT and CDR2 SNEGSKA (reference sequence). This CDR3 spans 16 amino acids. Trimming cost V 3 bases and J 8 bases; bases outside gene matches: 13.

This clonotype has more than one count but fewer than ten. The chain uses TRBV12-3 or TRBV12-4 and TRBJ1-1, with a weak D call TRBD1 (5 bases). The CDR3 covers 14 residues. The ends were cut back, 6 bases at V and 11 bases at J, with 22 bases in the middle. CDR3 DNA sequence: TGTGCCAGCAGCCTTCCTCGGGGCTCACTTCAGGCTTTCTTT. Its protein is CASSLPRGSLQAFF.

This chain connects TRBV21-1 to TRBJ2-5; TRBD2 reflects the table's D call only, with no check against the DNA. TRBV21-1 is listed as a pseudogene. The CDR3 is 16 amino acids. CDR3 nucleotide sequence: TGTGCCAGCAGCATTACACTAGCGGGAGGGCCGAAGACCCAGTACTTC. This sequence encodes CASSITLAGGPKTQYF.

The V call is TRBV6-5, the J call TRBJ2-2; 9 positions agree with TRBD2. Germline assignment: CDR1 MNHEY and CDR2 SVGAGI. The CDR3 is 16 amino acids. V lost 0 bases to trimming and J lost 6 bases; unmatched junction nucleotides: 5. DNA for the CDR3: TGTGCCAGCAGTTACTCCCCGACTAGCGGAGCCGGGGAGCTGTTTTTT. Amino acids: CASSYSPTSGAGELFF.

Only a few counts were recorded for this clonotype. The chain carries TRBV20-1 and TRBJ2-7; TRBD2 might be the D (6 bases). The ends were cut back, 3 bases at V and 3 bases at J, with 15 bases in the middle. Germline values: CDR1 DFQATT, CDR2 SNEGSKA (reference sequence). The length of the CDR3 is 14 residues. DNA of the CDR3: TGCAGTGCTAGTACGATGCCCGGGAGCTACGAGCAGTACTTC. Translating gives CSASTMPGSYEQYF.

This clonotype was counted between two and nine times. The chain has TRBV20-1 and TRBJ2-7; possible D gene TRBD1, 6 bases. The CDR3 is 14 residues long. The germline V gene has CDR1 DFQATT and CDR2 SNEGSKA (reference sequence). Trimming stripped 5 bases from V and 4 bases from J, with 18 bases between. DNA of the CDR3: TGCAGTGCTCAGGACAGTACCCTACCTTACGAGCAGTACTTC. Protein: CSAQDSTLPYEQYF.

The J gene is TRBJ1-1, the V gene TRBV10-3; D not certain. CDR1 and CDR2 (germline): ENHRY, SYGVKD. There are 14 residues in the CDR3. Deletions cut 9 bases from V and 2 bases from J, with 16 bases between. The CDR3 loop reads CAINSHPGNTEAFF. CDR3 DNA sequence: TGTGCCATTAACTCCCACCCGGGTAACACTGAAGCTTTCTTT.

This clonotype appeared many times. This chain uses TRBV7-2 with TRBJ2-3; D uncertain. V shed 2 bases and J shed 0 bases, with 9 bases lying between them. This CDR3 is built from 15 residues. Per the germline V gene, CDR1 is SGHTA and CDR2 is FQGNSA. The CDR3 DNA is TGTGCCAGCAGCTTATTAGGCGGTAGCACAGATACGCAGTATTTT. This encodes CASSLLGGSTDTQYF.

This clonotype was counted between two and nine times. The chain has TRBV7-2 and TRBJ2-3; D is possibly TRBD2 (6 bases). Germline lookup yields CDR1 SGHTA and CDR2 FQGNSA. V was clipped by 0 bases and J by 1 base, with 14 bases between them. The CDR3 has 17 amino acids. The CDR3 nucleotides read TGTGCCAGCAGCTTAGCCTTATGGCGGGGAGGCACAGATACGCAGTATTTT. It yields the protein CASSLALWRGGTDTQYF.

The chain carries TRBV12-3 or TRBV12-4 and TRBJ1-2, with D uncertain. There are 13 residues in the CDR3. V was pared by 5 bases and J by 8 bases, with 15 bases between. As DNA, the CDR3 is TGTGCCAGCAGTCCTACCCCCAAGGGCGGCTACACCTTC. Encoded protein: CASSPTPKGGYTF.

The chain carries TRBV6-2 or TRBV6-3 and TRBJ2-7, with 9 bases fitting TRBD2. CDR1 MNHEY and CDR2 SVGEGT come from the germline V gene. V dropped 3 bases and J dropped 2; count of bases not matched to a gene: 5. The CDR3 spans 15 residues. This CDR3 is CASSYRRLAAYEQYF. CDR3 in DNA: TGTGCCAGCAGTTATAGGCGACTAGCGGCCTACGAGCAGTACTTC.

This clonotype was picked up a small number of times. The V gene is TRBV6-5, the J gene TRBJ2-5; 9 bases map to TRBD1. Near its end, the DNA agrees better with TRBJ2-7, so the J call may be wrong. This CDR3 spans 14 amino acids. The germline V gene has CDR1 MNHEY and CDR2 SVGAGI. The DNA for the CDR3 is TGTGCCAGCAGTGTACAGGGGGCTCTAGGCGAGCAGTACTTC. This codes for CASSVQGALGEQYF.

This chain links TRBV7-9 with TRBJ2-5; TRBD2 might be the D (6 bases). Germline V lookup: CDR1 SEHNR, CDR2 FQNEAQ (reference sequence). The CDR3 spans 15 residues. V lost 5 bases, J lost 9 bases, and 22 bases lay in between. CDR3 bases: TGTGCCAGCAGCCCCCAGATTGGGCGGGAAGGGGCCCAGTACTTC. Amino acids: CASSPQIGREGAQYF.

V and J are TRBV29-1 and TRBJ2-3; either TRBD1 or TRBD2 may supply D (5 bases each). Per the germline V gene, CDR1 is SQVTM and CDR2 is ANQGSEA. Trimming cost V 3 bases and J 2 bases, with 15 bases left between them. This CDR3 comprises 15 residues. The CDR3 is CSVDVGDEFTDTQYF. Written as DNA, the CDR3 is TGCAGCGTTGATGTCGGGGACGAATTCACAGATACGCAGTATTTT.